The subject of this entry is one T cell receptor beta chain. Its antigen is not identified. J lost 3 bases, V lost 4 bases, and 7 bases had no gene match. Germline V CDR1 and CDR2: MNHEY, SVGAGI. There are 16 residues in the CDR3. The data stem from a study of T cells in localized non-small cell lung cancer. The table came from immunoSEQ multiplex PCR; TCRdb's copy has only in-frame clones and leaves some out. The data show 70,000 to 100,000 clones, approximately 91% seen once. Study-wide points: Appearing in adjacent lung were a median roughly 60 of the top 100 tumor clones. Heterogeneity remains possible because sequencing was limited to only one tumor region. Tumor trailed uninvolved adjacent lung in T cell clonality, which peaked there.

Source: PBMCs, taken before any cancer treatment. The V gene is TRBV6-5, the J gene TRBJ1-3; TRBD1 agrees at 9 bases. The clonotype was recovered from a woman aged 35-70 years with stage II squamous cell lung carcinoma. CDR3 bases: TGTGCCAGCAGTTTAGAACAGGGGGCGTATGGAAACACCATATATTTT. It specifies CASSLEQGAYGNTIYF.